Sequencing of this TCR beta chain was carried out in a study of blood T cells in healthy people across ages. Through a sample-barcoded 5' primer and a J-beta primer mix, a second PCR was run for roughly 7 to 12 cycles. TCRdb redid the calling of the 5' RACE reads with MiXCR, one entry per CDR3 protein. The profile shows more than 800,000 distinct CDR3 sequences, 25% to 30% of them singletons. This CDR3 region has 16 residues. Trimming removed 1 base at V and 1 base at J, with 11 bases between. CDR1 is LGHDT, CDR2 YNNKEL, per germline (reference sequence). The source is a woman aged 80 or older in good health. The chain has TRBV3-1 and TRBJ2-1; possibly TRBD2 for D (5 bases). The specimen sequenced was blood. CDR3: CASSQVNGVSYNEQFF. For the CDR3, the DNA is TGTGCCAGCAGCCAAGTGAACGGGGTTTCCTACAATGAGCAGTTCTTC.